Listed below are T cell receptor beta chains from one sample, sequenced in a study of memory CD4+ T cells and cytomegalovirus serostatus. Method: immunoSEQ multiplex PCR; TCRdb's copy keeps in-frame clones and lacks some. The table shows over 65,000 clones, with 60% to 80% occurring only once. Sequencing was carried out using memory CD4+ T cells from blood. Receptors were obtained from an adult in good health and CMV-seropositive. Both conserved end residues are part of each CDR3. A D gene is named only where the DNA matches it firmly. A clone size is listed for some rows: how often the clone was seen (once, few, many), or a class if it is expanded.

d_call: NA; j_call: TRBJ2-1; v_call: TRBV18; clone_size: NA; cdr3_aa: CASSPFLAATNNEQFF; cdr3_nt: TGTGCCAGCTCACCCTTCCTAGCCGCGACGAACAATGAGCAGTTCTTC
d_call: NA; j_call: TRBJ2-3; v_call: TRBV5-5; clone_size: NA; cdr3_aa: CASSLGAADTDTQYF; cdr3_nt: TGTGCCAGCAGCTTGGGGGCAGCCGACACAGATACGCAGTATTTT
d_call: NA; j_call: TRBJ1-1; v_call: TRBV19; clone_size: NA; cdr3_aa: CASSIPPRGGWTEAFF; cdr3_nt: TGTGCCAGTAGTATACCCCCGAGGGGGGGGTGGACTGAAGCTTTCTTT
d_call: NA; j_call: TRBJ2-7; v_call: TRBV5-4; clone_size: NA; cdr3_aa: CASSLELQWGEQYF; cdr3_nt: TGTGCCAGCAGCTTAGAGTTACAGTGGGGGGAGCAGTACTTC
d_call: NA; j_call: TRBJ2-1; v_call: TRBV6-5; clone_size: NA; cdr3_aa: CASVFGRLGDQFF; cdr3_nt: TGTGCCAGCGTATTTGGGAGGTTGGGTGATCAGTTCTTC
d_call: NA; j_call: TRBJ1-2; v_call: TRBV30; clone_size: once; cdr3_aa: CAWSTTGLGYTF; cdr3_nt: TGTGCCTGGAGTACCACAGGGTTAGGCTACACCTTC
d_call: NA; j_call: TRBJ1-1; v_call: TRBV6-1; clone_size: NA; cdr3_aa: CASSDLRVNTEAFF; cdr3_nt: TGTGCCAGCAGTGATCTCCGGGTGAACACTGAAGCTTTCTTT
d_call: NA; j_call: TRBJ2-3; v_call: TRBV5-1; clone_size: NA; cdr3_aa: CASSPGDRTDTQYF; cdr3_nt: TGCGCCAGCAGCCCGGGGGACCGCACAGATACGCAGTATTTT
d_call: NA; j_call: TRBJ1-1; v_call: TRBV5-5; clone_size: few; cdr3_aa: CASSLGGGKVGNTEAFF; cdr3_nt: TGTGCCAGCAGCTTGGGCGGGGGGAAGGTGGGGAACACTGAAGCTTTCTTT
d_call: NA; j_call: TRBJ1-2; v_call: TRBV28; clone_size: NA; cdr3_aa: CASSLCFGDSSCTYTF; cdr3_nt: TGTGCCAGCAGTTTATGCTTCGGGGATTCGTCATGCACCTACACCTTC
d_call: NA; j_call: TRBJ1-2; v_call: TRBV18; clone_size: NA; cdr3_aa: CASSPTSGEGTGYTF; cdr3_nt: TGTGCCAGCTCACCGACCTCTGGGGAGGGGACCGGCTACACCTTC
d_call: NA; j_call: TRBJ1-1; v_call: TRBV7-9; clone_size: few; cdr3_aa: CASSLAGRTEAFF; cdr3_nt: TGTGCCAGCAGCTTAGCGGGTCGAACTGAAGCTTTCTTT
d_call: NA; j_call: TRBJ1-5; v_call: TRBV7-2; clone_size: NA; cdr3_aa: CASSSRVGWGNQPQHF; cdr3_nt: TGTGCCAGCAGCTCCCGGGTGGGATGGGGCAATCAGCCCCAGCATTTT
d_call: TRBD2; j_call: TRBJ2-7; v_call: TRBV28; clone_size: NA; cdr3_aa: CASGETSSHEQYF; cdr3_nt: TGTGCCAGCGGGGAGACTAGCTCCCACGAGCAGTACTTC
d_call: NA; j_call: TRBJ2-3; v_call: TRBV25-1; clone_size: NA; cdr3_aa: CASSEKAGDGTDTQYF; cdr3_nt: TGTGCCAGCAGTGAAAAGGCAGGGGATGGCACAGATACGCAGTATTTT
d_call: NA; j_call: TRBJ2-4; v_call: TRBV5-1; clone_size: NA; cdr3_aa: CASSLIGDPLDIQYF; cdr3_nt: TGCGCCAGCAGCTTAATAGGGGACCCCCTGGACATTCAGTACTTC
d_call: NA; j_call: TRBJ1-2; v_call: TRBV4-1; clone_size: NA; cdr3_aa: CASSQPGRGYGYTF; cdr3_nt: TGCGCCAGCAGCCAACCAGGCCGGGGCTATGGCTACACCTTC
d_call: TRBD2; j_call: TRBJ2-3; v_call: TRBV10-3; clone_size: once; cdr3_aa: CAISAAGGPGDTQYF; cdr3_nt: TGTGCCATCAGTGCTGCGGGAGGGCCAGGCGATACGCAGTATTTT
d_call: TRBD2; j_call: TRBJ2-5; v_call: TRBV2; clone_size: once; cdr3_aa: CASSEDRGLAGVQETQYF; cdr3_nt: TGTGCCAGCAGTGAAGACAGAGGACTAGCGGGGGTTCAAGAGACCCAGTACTTC
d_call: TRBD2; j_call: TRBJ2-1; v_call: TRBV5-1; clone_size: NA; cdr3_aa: CASSPFRSSQAGYSYNEQFF; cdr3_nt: TGCGCCAGCAGCCCCTTTCGATCCTCCCAAGCGGGGTACTCCTACAATGAGCAGTTCTTC
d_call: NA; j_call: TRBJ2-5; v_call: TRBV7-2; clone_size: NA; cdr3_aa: CASSLEGGTQYF; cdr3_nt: TGTGCCAGCAGCCTGGAGGGGGGGACCCAGTACTTC
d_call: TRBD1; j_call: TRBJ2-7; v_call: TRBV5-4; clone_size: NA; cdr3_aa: CASSFQDRASYEQYF; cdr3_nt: TGTGCCAGCAGCTTTCAGGACAGGGCCTCCTACGAGCAGTACTTC
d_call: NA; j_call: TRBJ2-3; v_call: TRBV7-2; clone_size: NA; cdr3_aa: CASSFGGPDTQYF; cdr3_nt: TGTGCCAGCAGCTTCGGGGGCCCAGATACGCAGTATTTT
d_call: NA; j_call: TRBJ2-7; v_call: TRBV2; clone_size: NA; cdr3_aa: CASMKGTLSGEQYF; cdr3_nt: TGTGCCAGCATGAAAGGGACCTTGTCGGGCGAGCAGTACTTC
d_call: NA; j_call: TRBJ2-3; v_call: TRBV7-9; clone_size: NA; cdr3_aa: CASSLTASTDTQYF; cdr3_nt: TGTGCCAGCAGCTTAACAGCTAGCACAGATACGCAGTATTTT
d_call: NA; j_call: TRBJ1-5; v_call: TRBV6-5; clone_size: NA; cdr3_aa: CASSPGPLSSRPQHF; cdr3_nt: TGTGCCAGCAGCCCGGGACCGCTCTCTTCGCGGCCCCAGCATTTT
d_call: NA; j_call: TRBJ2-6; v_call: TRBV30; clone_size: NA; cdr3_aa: CAWSARRISLMANVLTF; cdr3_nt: TGTGCCTGGAGTGCCAGACGGATATCTCTGATGGCCAACGTCCTGACTTTC
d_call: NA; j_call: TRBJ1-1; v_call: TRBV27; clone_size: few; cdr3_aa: CASTDSPNKGMNTEAFF; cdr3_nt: TGTGCCAGCACCGACTCGCCCAACAAAGGTATGAACACTGAAGCTTTCTTT
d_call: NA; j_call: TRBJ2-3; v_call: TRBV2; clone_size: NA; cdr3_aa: CASSGSQRSTDTQYF; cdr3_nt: TGTGCCAGCAGTGGTTCCCAGAGAAGCACAGATACGCAGTATTTT
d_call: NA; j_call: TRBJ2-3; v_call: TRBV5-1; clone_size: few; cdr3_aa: CASSSRSRTDTQYF; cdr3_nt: TGCGCCAGCAGCTCAAGGTCCAGGACAGATACGCAGTATTTT
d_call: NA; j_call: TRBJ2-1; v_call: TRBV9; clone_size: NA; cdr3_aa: CASSPNQIEQFF; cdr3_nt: TGTGCCAGCAGCCCAAATCAGATTGAGCAGTTCTTC
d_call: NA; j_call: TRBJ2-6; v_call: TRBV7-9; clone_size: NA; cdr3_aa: CASSLDEGLTGANVLTF; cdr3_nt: TGTGCCAGCAGCTTGGACGAAGGTTTGACCGGGGCCAACGTCCTGACTTTC
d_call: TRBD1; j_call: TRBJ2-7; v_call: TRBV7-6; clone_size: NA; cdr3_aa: CASSFSGTGNAEQYF; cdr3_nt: TGTGCCAGCAGCTTCTCCGGGACAGGAAATGCCGAGCAGTACTTC
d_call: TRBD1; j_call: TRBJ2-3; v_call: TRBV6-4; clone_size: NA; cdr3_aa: CASSEGATDTQYF; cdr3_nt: TGTGCCAGCTCCGAGGGGGCCACAGATACGCAGTATTTT
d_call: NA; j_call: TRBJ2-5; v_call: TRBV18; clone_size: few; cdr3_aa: CASSPAGTQETQYF; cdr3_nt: TGTGCCAGCTCACCCGCAGGGACCCAAGAGACCCAGTACTTC
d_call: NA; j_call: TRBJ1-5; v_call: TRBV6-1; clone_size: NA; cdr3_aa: CASSESQGLGNQPQHF; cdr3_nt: TGTGCCAGCAGTGAAAGCCAGGGGTTGGGCAATCAGCCCCAGCATTTT
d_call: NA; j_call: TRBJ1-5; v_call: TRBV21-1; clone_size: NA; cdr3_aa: CASSKGGVVSNQPQHF; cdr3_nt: TGTGCCAGCAGCAAAGGCGGGGTTGTGAGCAATCAGCCCCAGCATTTT
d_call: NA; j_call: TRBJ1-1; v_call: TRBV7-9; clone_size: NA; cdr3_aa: CASRPRDVNTEAFF; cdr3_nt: TGTGCCAGCAGACCCCGGGACGTGAACACTGAAGCTTTCTTT
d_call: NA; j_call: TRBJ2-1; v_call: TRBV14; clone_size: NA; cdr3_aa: CASSQMGAGYNEQFF; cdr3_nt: TGTGCCAGCAGCCAAATGGGGGCCGGCTACAATGAGCAGTTCTTC
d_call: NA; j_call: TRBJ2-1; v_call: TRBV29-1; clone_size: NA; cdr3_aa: CSVKTVPSSYNEQFF; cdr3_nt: TGCAGCGTTAAGACAGTACCAAGCTCCTACAATGAGCAGTTCTTC
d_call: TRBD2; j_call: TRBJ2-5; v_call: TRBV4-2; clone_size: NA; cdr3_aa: CASSQGTRRETQYF; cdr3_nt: TGTGCCAGCAGCCAAGGGACTAGGAGGGAGACCCAGTACTTC
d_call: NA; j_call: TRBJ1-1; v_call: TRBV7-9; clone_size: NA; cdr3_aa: CASSLDTTPEAFF; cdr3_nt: TGTGCCAGCAGCTTAGACACAACTCCTGAAGCTTTCTTT
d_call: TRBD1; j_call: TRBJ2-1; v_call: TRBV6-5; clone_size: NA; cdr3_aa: CASLSSGQGDNEQFF; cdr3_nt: TGTGCCAGTCTCAGTTCCGGACAGGGGGACAATGAGCAGTTCTTC
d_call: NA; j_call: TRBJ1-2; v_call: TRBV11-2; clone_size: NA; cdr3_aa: CASSPSGYGYTF; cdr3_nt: TGTGCCAGCAGCCCATCGGGTTATGGCTACACCTTC
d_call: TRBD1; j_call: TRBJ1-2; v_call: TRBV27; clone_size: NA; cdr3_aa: CASSLSRSGQGGSYTF; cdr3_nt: TGTGCCAGCAGTTTATCGAGGTCGGGTCAGGGGGGTAGCTACACCTTC
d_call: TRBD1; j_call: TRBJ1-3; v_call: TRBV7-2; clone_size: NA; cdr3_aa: CASSSRQGQALGTIYF; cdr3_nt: TGTGCCAGCAGCTCCAGACAGGGGCAAGCTCTCGGAACCATATATTTT
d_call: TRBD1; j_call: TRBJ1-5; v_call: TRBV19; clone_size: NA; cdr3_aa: CASRRGQHNQPQHF; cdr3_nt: TGTGCCAGTAGGAGGGGACAGCACAATCAGCCCCAGCATTTT